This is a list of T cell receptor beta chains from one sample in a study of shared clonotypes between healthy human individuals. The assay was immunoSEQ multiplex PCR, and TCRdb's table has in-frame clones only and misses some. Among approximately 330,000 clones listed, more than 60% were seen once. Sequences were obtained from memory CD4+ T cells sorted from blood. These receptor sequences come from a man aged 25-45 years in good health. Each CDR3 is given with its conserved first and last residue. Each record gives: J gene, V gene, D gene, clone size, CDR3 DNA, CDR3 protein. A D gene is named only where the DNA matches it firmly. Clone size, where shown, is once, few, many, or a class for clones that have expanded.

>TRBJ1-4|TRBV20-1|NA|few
TGCAGTGCTAATAGCCAGGCTCCGTTTTTT
CSANSQAPFF
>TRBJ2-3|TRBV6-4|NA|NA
TGTGCCAGCAGTGACTCGAATGGGGTGAGAGCGCAGTATTTT
CASSDSNGVRAQYF
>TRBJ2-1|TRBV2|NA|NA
TGTGCCATAGGGGGATATGATGGCAATGAGCAGTTCTTC
CAIGGYDGNEQFF
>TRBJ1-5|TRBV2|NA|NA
TGTGCCAGCAGTGAATTATGGGCAGGCAGGGCTCAGCCCCAGCATTTT
CASSELWAGRAQPQHF
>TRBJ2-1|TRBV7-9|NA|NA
TGTGCCAGCAGCTTAGTGTCAGGTCAGGGTTATCAGCAGTTCTTC
CASSLVSGQGYQQFF
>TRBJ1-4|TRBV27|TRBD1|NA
TGTGCCAGCAGTTTGGACAGGGAAAGGCATCCAACTAATGAAAAACTGTTTTTT
CASSLDRERHPTNEKLFF
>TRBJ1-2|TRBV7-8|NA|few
TGTGCCAGCAGCTACATGCCAGGGTATGGCTACACCTTC
CASSYMPGYGYTF
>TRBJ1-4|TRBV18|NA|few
TGTGCCAGCTCATGGGACACTGAAAAACTGTTTTTT
CASSWDTEKLFF
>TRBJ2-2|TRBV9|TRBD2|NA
TGTGCCAGCACCGCATGGGCGGGAGAGTACACCGGGGAGCTGTTTTTT
CASTAWAGEYTGELFF
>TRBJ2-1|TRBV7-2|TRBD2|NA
TGTGCCAGCAGCTTGGGGACTAGCGGGAGTGCTGAGTTCTTC
CASSLGTSGSAEFF
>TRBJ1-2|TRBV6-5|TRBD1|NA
TGTGCCAGCAGTTCCGGACAGGGGCGCCAATATGGCTACACCTTC
CASSSGQGRQYGYTF
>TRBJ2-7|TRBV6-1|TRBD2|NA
TGTGCCAGCCTCGACAGCGGGAGTTGGTCCTACGAGCAGTACTTC
CASLDSGSWSYEQYF
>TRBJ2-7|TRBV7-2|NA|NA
TGTGCCAGCAGCTTTCGGCAGGGTACCTACGAGCAGTACTTC
CASSFRQGTYEQYF
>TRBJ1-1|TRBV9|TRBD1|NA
TGTGCCAGCAGCGTAGGGGCAGGGGGGAAGAACACTGAAGCTTTCTTT
CASSVGAGGKNTEAFF
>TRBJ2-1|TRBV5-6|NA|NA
TGTGCCAGCAGCTTGGGTTCAGGGCCCTACAATGAGCAGTTCTTC
CASSLGSGPYNEQFF
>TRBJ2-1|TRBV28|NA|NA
TGTGCCAGCTGGCGGGACTCCTACAATGAGCAGTTCTTC
CASWRDSYNEQFF
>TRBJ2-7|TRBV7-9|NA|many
TGTGCCAGCAGAATAGGAGACGGAGTTCAGTACTTC
CASRIGDGVQYF
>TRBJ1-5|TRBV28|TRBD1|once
TGTGCCAGCAGTCCAACGGGACAGCGCAATCAGCCCCAGCATTTT
CASSPTGQRNQPQHF
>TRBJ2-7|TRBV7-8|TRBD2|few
TGTGCCAGCAGCTTAGCCGGAGGGGGACTAGCGCACTACGAGCAGTACTTC
CASSLAGGGLAHYEQYF
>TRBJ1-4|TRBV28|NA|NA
TGTGCCAGCAGTTTAGAAGGACGGGGAGGCGAAAAACTGTTTTTT
CASSLEGRGGEKLFF
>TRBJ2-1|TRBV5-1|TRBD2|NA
TGCGCCAGCAGCTTGGAGGCGGGGGGTAATACCTACAATGAGCAGTTCTTC
CASSLEAGGNTYNEQFF
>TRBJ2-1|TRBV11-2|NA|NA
TGTGCCAGCAGCTTAGGGGGGGCTCTATACAATGAGCAGTTCTTC
CASSLGGALYNEQFF
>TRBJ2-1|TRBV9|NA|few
TGTGCCAGCAGCGAGGGGGACTACCCCTACAATGAGCAGTTCTTC
CASSEGDYPYNEQFF
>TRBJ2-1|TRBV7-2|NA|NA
TGTGCCAGCGGATGGGACCTCTATTCATACAATGAGCAGTTCTTC
CASGWDLYSYNEQFF
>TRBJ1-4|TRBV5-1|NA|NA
TGTGCCAGCCATGACATAGGTGAAAAACTGTTTTTT
CASHDIGEKLFF
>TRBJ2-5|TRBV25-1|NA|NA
TGTGCCAGCAGTGGCCCCCTGGGTAACGGGCAAGAGACCCAGTACTTC
CASSGPLGNGQETQYF
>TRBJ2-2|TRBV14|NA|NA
TGTGCCAGCAGCCCGTGGATGGCCGGGGAGCTGTTTTTT
CASSPWMAGELFF
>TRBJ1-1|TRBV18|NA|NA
TGTGCCAGCTCATCTACTACACAAAACACTGAAGCTTTCTTT
CASSSTTQNTEAFF
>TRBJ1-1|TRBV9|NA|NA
TGTGCCAGCAGCGTAGCTGATTCCAGGGGAGAAGCTTTCTTT
CASSVADSRGEAFF
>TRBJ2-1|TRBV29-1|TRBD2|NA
TGCAGCGTTGGGGCTAGCGGTCCCTACAATGAGCAGTTCTTC
CSVGASGPYNEQFF
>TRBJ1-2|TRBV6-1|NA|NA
TGTGCCAGCAGTGATCAGGGTTATGGCTACACCTTC
CASSDQGYGYTF
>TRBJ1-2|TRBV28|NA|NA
TGTGCCAGCAGTCCCCCAACCTATGGCTACACCTTC
CASSPPTYGYTF
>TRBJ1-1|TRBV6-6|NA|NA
TGTGCCAGCAGTCAGACAGGGAACACTGAAGCTTTCTTT
CASSQTGNTEAFF
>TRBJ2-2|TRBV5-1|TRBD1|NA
TGCGCCAGCAGCACCGGGACAGGGGGTGCCACCGGGGAGCTGTTTTTT
CASSTGTGGATGELFF
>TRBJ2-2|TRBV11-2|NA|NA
TGTGCCAGCAGCTCGATGCGGGGCGGCCGGTCCCAGTTT
CASSSMRGGRSQF
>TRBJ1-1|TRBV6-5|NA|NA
TGTGCCAGCAGCACGGGACGGCTGAACACTGAAGCTTTCTTT
CASSTGRLNTEAFF
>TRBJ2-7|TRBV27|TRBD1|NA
TGTGCCAGCAGACCCATCACCGGGACAGGGGCCTACGAGCAGTACTTC
CASRPITGTGAYEQYF
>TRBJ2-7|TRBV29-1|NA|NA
TGCAGCGTTGGGTCCGGGTGGGGGATGTCTCCCGAGCAGTACTTC
CSVGSGWGMSPEQYF
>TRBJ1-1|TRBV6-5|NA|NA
TGTGCCAGCAGCTACGATGGTAGGAACACTGAAGCTTTCTTT
CASSYDGRNTEAFF
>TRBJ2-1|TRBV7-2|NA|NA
TGTGCCAGCAGCTTAGTGGGTGGCAATGAGCAGTTCTTC
CASSLVGGNEQFF
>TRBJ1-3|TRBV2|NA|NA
TGTGCCAGCAGTGAACGGCTCATTGGAAACACCATATATTTT
CASSERLIGNTIYF
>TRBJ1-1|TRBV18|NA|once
TGTGCCAGCTCACCGCCGAGTGGAGGGGAGAACACTGAAGCTTTCTTT
CASSPPSGGENTEAFF
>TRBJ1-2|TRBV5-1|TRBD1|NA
TGCGCCAGCCAAAGGGGACAGAAAGGCTATGGCTACACCTTC
CASQRGQKGYGYTF
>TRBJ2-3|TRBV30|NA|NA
TGTGCCTGGAGTGAGCTAGCGATTACAGATACGCAGTATTTT
CAWSELAITDTQYF
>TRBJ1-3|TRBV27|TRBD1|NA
TGTGCCAGCACGGACAGGCTGAACACCATATATTTT
CASTDRLNTIYF
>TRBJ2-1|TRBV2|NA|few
TGTGCCAGCTCAGCGGAGGGCACCTACAATGAGCAGTTCTTC
CASSAEGTYNEQFF
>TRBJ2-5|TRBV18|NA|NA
TGTGCCAGCTCGAATCAAGAGACCCAGTACTTC
CASSNQETQYF
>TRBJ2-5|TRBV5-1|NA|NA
TGCGCCAGCAGCTTGGGGGACACCCCGTACCAAGAGACCCAGTACTTC
CASSLGDTPYQETQYF
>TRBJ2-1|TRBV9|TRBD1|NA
TGTGCCAGCAGCGGAACAGGGGTGGATGAGCAGTTCTTC
CASSGTGVDEQFF
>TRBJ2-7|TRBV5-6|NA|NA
TGTGCCAGCAGCTTCGGGACGGCGGGCGAGCAGTACTTC
CASSFGTAGEQYF
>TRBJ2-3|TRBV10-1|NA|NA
TGCGCCAGCAGTGACTATACTGGTCAGGGAATCATAGATACGCAGTATTTT
CASSDYTGQGIIDTQYF
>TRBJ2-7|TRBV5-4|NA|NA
TGTGCCAGCAGCTTGGAGGGGCCCCGGTCCTACGAGCAGTACTTC
CASSLEGPRSYEQYF
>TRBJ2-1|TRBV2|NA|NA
TGTGCCAGCGGCAGTAGCGTATCCTACAATGAGCAGTTCTTC
CASGSSVSYNEQFF
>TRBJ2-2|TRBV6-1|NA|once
TGTGCCAGCAGTGAAGCGAGAGACAGCTTTAACACCGGGGAGCTGTTTTTT
CASSEARDSFNTGELFF
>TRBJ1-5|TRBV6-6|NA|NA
TGTGCCAGCAGGCCTCGGAGTGGGGGCCATCAGCCCCAGCATTTT
CASRPRSGGHQPQHF
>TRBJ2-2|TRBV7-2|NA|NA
TGTGCCAGCAGCTTAGCGACCTCAGGGTCCGGGGAGCTGTTTTTT
CASSLATSGSGELFF
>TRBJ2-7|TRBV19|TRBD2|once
TGTGCCAGTAGTCGGACTAGCGGGTACTACGAGCAGTACTTC
CASSRTSGYYEQYF
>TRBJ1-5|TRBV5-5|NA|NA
TGTGCCAGCAGCTCCCTCGGGGGTAGCGGACAGCCCCAGCATTTT
CASSSLGGSGQPQHF
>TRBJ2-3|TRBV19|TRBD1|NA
TGTGCCAGTAGCCCGACAGGGGCCAAAAGCACAGATACGCAGTATTTT
CASSPTGAKSTDTQYF